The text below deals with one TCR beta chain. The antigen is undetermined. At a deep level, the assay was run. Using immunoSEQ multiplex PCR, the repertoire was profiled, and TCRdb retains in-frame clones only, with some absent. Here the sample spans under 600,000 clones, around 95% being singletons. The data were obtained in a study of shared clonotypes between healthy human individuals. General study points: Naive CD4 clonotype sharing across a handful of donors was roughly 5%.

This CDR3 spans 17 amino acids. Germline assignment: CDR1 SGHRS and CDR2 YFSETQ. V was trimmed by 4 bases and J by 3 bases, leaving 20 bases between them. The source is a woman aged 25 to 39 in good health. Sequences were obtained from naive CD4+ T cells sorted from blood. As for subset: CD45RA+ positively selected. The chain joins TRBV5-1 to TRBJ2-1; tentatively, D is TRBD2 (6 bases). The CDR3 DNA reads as TGCGCCAGCAGCCCGAACTCTATGGGGACTGGCTACAATGAGCAGTTCTTC. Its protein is CASSPNSMGTGYNEQFF.